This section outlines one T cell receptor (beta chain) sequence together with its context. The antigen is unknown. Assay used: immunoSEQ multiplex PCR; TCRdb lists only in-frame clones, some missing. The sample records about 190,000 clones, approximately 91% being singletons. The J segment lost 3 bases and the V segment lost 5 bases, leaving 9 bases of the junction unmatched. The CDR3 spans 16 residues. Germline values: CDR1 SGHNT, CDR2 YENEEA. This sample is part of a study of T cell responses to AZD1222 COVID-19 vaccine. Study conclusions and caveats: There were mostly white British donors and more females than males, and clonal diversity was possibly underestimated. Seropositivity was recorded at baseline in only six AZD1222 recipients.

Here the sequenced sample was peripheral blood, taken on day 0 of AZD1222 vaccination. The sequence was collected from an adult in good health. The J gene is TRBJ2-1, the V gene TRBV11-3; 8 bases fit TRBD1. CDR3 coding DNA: TGTGCCAGCAGCCCAAGTCCCGACAGGGGCTACAATGAGCAGTTCTTC. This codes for CASSPSPDRGYNEQFF.